Described below is a single T cell receptor (beta chain) sequence and its context. Its target antigen remains unknown. The record has no base qualities; no much larger clone is one base away. Sample time point, as interpreted from the label and publication: about 28 days (+/-7) after the second vaccine dose. AZD1222 recipients with second doses at about 4 weeks or about 12 weeks were pooled, because spike-specific TCR depth and breadth did not differ between schedules. Samples from vaccinated people were obtained from the UK trials COV001 and COV002, which included a single-blind randomized controlled phase 2/3 trial of AZD1222 (ChAdOx1 nCoV-19) in healthy adults. Trial participant PBMC samples were collected at day 0 and day 28 after the second dose for TCRbeta chain sequencing. The CDR3 regions of human TCRbeta chains were subjected to immunosequencing. For the original study's pipeline: TCRs in the repertoires were compared against a reference library of SARS-CoV-2-specific TCRs that had been generated with the MIRA antigen-specificity platform. Breadth was defined as the fraction of unique TCRs that were SARS-CoV-2-associated, and depth was defined as the fraction of total T cells that were SARS-CoV-2-associated. Each spike-specific TCR was assigned to its reactive spike region and to a CD4 or CD8 class using the MIRA data. Log10-transformed breadth and depth values were compared by one-way ANOVA with Sidak's multiple comparisons tests. TCRdb re-hosts the immuneACCESS table, in-frame sequences only. Its copies lack some clones; in the studies checked, an unresolved V gene accounts for under half of them, and the cause for the rest is not known. That table gives V, J and clone size, and the DNA gave D and trimming. The sample table shows just under 150,000 clones, and 70% to 90% are seen once. The leading ten clones occupy approximately 5% of the sample.

The sample originates from a study of T cell responses to AZD1222 COVID-19 vaccine (dated by TCRdb to the early 2020s). With regard to the full study: TCR sequencing was performed for roughly 250 trial participants, of whom about 200 were given two doses of AZD1222 and around 25 were given two doses of MenACWY control vaccine. Enrollment into the trials was organized by age into subgroups of 18-55, 56-69 and 70-plus years, and those subgroups contained roughly 150, 30 and 60 TCR-sequenced participants, respectively. The study at large found these results: The whole spike protein was spanned by vaccine-associated CD4 TCRs, and dominant responses were seen in regions 160-218 and 743-854. After two AZD1222 doses, both the breadth and the depth of spike-specific TCRs were significantly higher than at day 0 and than in MenACWY recipients. Reportedly, close to half of the unique spike-specific TCRs recognized epitopes lying outside the regions that are mutated in the B.1.351 and B.1.1.7 variants. Because no day 14 peak-response samples were available, the repertoires could be characterized only after the peak T cell response. Participants were mostly white British, with more females than males. The authors suggested clonal diversity may have been underestimated. Conclusions about previously exposed vaccinees are limited because only five to seven AZD1222 recipients were SARS-CoV-2 seropositive at baseline. The 56-69-year group was small, and its depth increase did not reach significance, likely because of low power.

From the cysteine up to the phenylalanine, the CDR3 has a length of 14 residues. The DNA shown is the 42-base CDR3, in frame from base 1. The germline V gene provides CDR1 SGHRS and CDR2 YFSETQ. V gives up 3 bases and J gives up 5 bases, and the segment between their germline ends measures 11 bases. The chain is made from TRBV5-1 and TRBJ1-4; TRBD1 could be the D gene, as 5 bases match. The material sequenced was peripheral blood, taken 28 days after the second AZD1222 dose. The sequence came from an adult who received the AZD1222 COVID-19 vaccine. The DNA is as follows: TGCGCCAGCAGCTCGGGACTCCCGAATGAAAAACTGTTTTTT. Its product reads: CASSSGLPNEKLFF.